What follows is one T cell receptor (beta chain) and its context. Germline CDR1 is MNHEY and CDR2 is SMNVEV (reference sequence). The CDR3 is 15 residues long. V lost 8 bases to trimming and J lost 2 bases, with 18 bases between them. The sample comes from a study of CD8 T cells in Susac syndrome. Random-hexamer reverse transcription was applied to roughly 0.45 to 1 ug RNA. Amplification of the TCR beta CDR3 was carried out by immunoSEQ multiplex PCR, which spanned a total of 54 Vbeta and 13 Jbeta segments. TCRdb recomputed calls from the immunoSEQ multiplex PCR reads with MiXCR, one row per CDR3 protein. Among roughly 120,000 distinct CDR3 sequences, about 94% were seen once, and the ten largest hold around 0.12%. In blood CD8+ and CD4+ T cells, TCR beta underwent sequencing. In the multiple sclerosis control group, patients were treatment-naive and had stable or active relapsing-remitting disease. Negative isolation was applied to CD8+ and CD4+ T cells, and FACS enrichment was applied to TEMRA cells.

V gene TRBV27 combines with J gene TRBJ1-2, with a weak D call TRBD1 (5 bases). Material for sequencing was CD4+ T cells from PBMCs. The TCR was taken from a human donor with multiple sclerosis. The CDR3 is CASGTGWSVNYGYTF. CDR3 coding DNA: TGTGCCAGCGGCACAGGCTGGTCGGTAAACTATGGCTACACCTTC.